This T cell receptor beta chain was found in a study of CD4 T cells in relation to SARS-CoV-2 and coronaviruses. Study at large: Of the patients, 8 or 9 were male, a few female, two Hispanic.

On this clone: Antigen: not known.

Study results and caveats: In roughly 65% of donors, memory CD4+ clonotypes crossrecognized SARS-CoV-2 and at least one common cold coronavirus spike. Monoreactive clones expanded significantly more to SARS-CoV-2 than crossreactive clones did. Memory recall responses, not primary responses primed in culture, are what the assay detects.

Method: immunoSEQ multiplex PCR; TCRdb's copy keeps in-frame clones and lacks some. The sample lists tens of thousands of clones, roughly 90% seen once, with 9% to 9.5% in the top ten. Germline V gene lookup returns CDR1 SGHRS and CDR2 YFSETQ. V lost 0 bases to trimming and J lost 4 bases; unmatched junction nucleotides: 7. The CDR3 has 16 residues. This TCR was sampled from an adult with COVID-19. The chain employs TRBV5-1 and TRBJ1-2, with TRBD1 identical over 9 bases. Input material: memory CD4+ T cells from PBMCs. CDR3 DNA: TGCGCCAGCAGCTTGGGGGACAGGGCTGGCCTCTATGGCTACACCTTC. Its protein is CASSLGDRAGLYGYTF.